The 3 T cell receptor beta chains reported below all come from one sample, sequenced in a study of OX40 agonist ivuxolimab in advanced cancers. Some clones are missing from TCRdb's copy, which holds only in-frame ones; the method was immunoSEQ multiplex PCR. The data contain just over 15,000 clones, roughly 60% of them singletons. The specimen comprised CD4+ or CD8+ T cells sorted from blood, sampled in a trial of the OX40 agonist ivuxolimab. The origin of the receptors is an adult with an advanced solid tumor such as melanoma, head and neck, liver or kidney cancer.

The J gene is TRBJ2-7, the V gene TRBV27, with D perhaps TRBD1 (6 bases). Trimming left V 2 bases short and J 3 bases short, with 14 bases between. Germline-derived CDR1 and CDR2 are MNHEY and SMNVEV (reference sequence). This CDR3 contains 15 residues. The CDR3 DNA reads as TGTGCCAGCAGTTTAGGGGGCGAAGGACTCTACGAGCAGTACTTC. This sequence encodes CASSLGGEGLYEQYF.

The sample holds a few counts of this clone. CDR3 sequence (DNA): TGCGCCAGCAGCTTGGAAGGACAGGGTGTCGATGGCTACACCTTC. This translates into CASSLEGQGVDGYTF. The chain carries TRBV5-1 and TRBJ1-2; 8 bases are a match to TRBD1. Germline CDR1 reads SGHRS; CDR2 reads YFSETQ. With 0 bases clipped from V and 6 bases from J, the junction kept 7 bases outside the gene matches. CDR3 length equals 15 residues.

The chain has TRBV27 and TRBJ2-7; 15 bases align to TRBD2. The CDR3 consists of 18 residues. The V gene's germline CDR1 is MNHEY and CDR2 SMNVEV (reference sequence). J gave up 0 bases and V 8 bases, and 11 bases lay outside the gene matches. CDR3 nucleotide sequence: TGTGCCAGCGGACCGGGACTAGCGGGGGGCCAGCCCTCCTACGAGCAGTACTTC. Translation: CASGPGLAGGQPSYEQYF.